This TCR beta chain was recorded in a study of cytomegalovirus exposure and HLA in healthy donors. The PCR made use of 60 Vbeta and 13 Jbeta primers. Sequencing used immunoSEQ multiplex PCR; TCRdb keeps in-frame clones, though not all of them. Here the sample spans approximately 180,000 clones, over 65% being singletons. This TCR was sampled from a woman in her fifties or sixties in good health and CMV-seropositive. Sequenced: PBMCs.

CDR3 sequence: CASAPTGPRTGELFF. In DNA form, the CDR3 reads TGTGCCAGTGCCCCGACAGGGCCCCGGACCGGGGAGCTGTTTTTT. The gene calls are TRBV6-5 and TRBJ2-2; 7 nucleotides line up with TRBD1. Per germline, CDR1 MNHEY and CDR2 SVGAGI. This CDR3 region has 15 residues. The V gene end was trimmed by 9 bases and the J gene end by 5 bases; junction bases not matched to a gene: 12.